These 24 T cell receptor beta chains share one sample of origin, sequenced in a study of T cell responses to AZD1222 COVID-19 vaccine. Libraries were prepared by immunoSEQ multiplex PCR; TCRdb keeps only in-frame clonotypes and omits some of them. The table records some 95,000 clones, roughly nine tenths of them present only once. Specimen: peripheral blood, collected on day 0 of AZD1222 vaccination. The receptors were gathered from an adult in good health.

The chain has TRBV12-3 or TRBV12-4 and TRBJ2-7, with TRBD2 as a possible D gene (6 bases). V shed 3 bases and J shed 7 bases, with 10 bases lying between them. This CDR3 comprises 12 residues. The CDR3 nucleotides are TGTGCCAGCAGTTTCGTCCGGGAGGAGCAGTACTTC. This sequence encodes CASSFVREEQYF.

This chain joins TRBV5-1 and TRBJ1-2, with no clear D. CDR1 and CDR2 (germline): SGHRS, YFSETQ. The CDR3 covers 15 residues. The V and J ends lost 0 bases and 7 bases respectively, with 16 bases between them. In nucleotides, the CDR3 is TGCGCCAGCAGCTTGGATATGGGAGGTGGCATTGGCTACACCTTC. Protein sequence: CASSLDMGGGIGYTF. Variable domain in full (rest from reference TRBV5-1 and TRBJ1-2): KAGVTQTPRYLIKTRGQQVTLSCSPISGHRSVSWYQQTPGQGLQFLFEYFSETQRNKGNFPGRFSGRQFSNSRSEMNVSTLELGDSALYLCASSLDMGGGIGYTFGSGTRLTVV.

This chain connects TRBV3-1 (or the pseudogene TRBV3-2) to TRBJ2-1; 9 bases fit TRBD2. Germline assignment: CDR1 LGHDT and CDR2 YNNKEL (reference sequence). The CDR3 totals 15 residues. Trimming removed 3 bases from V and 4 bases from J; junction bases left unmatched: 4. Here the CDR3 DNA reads TGTGCCAGCAGCCAGCGGGGGGGCGAGTACAATGAGCAGTTCTTC. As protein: CASSQRGGEYNEQFF.

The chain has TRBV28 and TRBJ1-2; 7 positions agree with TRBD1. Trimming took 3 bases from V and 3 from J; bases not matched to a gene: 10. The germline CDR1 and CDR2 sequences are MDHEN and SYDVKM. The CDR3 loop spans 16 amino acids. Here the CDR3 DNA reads TGTGCCAGCAGTTTTCCCGGGGGACAGATAGACTATGGCTACACCTTC. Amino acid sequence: CASSFPGGQIDYGYTF.

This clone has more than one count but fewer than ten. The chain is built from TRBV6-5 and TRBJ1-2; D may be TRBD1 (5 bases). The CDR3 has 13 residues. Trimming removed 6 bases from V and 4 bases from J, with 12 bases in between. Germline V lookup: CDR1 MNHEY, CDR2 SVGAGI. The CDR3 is CASSLLGVYGYTF. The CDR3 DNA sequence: TGTGCCAGCAGCTTGTTAGGGGTCTATGGCTACACCTTC.

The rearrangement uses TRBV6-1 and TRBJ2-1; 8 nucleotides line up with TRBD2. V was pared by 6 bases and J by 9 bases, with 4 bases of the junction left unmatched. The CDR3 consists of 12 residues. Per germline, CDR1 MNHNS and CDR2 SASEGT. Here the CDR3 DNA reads TGTGCCAGCAGGCCAGCGGGGGTTGAGCAGTTCTTC. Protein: CASRPAGVEQFF.

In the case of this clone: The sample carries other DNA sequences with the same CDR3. DNA for the CDR3: TGTGCCAGCTCGGGCACTGAAGCTTTCTTT. Translated, it gives CASSGTEAFF. This chain joins TRBV7-9 and TRBJ1-1; D not resolved. The CDR3 runs to 10 residues. Looked up from germline, CDR1 is SEHNR and CDR2 is FQNEAQ (reference sequence). Deletions cut 8 bases from V and 4 bases from J, with 5 bases between.

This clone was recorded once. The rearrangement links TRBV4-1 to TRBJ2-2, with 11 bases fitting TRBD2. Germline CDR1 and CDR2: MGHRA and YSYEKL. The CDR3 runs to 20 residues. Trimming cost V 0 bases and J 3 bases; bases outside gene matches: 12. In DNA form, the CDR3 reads TGCGCCAGCAGCCAAGATGTTCTAGCGGGGGGCTCAGGTGACACCGGGGAGCTGTTTTTT. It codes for CASSQDVLAGGSGDTGELFF.

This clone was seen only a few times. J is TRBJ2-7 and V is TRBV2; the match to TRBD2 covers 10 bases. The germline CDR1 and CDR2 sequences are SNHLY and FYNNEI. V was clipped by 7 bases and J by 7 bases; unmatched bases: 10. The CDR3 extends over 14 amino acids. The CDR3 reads CASIADSGGEEQYF. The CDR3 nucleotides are TGTGCCAGCATTGCGGACAGCGGGGGGGAGGAGCAGTACTTC.

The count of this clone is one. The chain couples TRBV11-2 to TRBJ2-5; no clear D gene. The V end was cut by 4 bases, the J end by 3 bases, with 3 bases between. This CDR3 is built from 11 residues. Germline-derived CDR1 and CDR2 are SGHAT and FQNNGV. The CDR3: CASSWEETQYF. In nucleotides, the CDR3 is TGTGCCAGCAGCTGGGAAGAGACCCAGTACTTC.

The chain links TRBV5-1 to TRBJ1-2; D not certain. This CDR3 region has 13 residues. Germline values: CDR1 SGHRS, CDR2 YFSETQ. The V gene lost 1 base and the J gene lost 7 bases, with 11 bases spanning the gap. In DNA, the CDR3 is TGCGCCAGCAGCTTGATCGGGCAGACTGGCTACACCTTC. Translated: CASSLIGQTGYTF.

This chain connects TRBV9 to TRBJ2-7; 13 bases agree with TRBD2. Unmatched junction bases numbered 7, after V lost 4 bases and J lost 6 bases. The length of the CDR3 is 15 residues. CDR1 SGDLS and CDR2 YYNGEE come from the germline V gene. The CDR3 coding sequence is TGTGCCAGCAGCCCCCCGGGACTAGCGGGGAGCGAGCAGTACTTC. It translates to CASSPPGLAGSEQYF.

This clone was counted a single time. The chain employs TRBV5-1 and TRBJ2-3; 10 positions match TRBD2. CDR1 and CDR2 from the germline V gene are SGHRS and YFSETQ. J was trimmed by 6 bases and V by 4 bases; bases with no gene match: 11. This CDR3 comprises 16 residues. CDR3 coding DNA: TGCGCCAGCAGCCCCCGGGGAGCGGGGGGGCCGGATACGCAGTATTTT. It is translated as CASSPRGAGGPDTQYF. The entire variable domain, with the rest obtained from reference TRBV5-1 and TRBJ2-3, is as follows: KAGVTQTPRYLIKTRGQQVTLSCSPISGHRSVSWYQQTPGQGLQFLFEYFSETQRNKGNFPGRFSGRQFSNSRSEMNVSTLELGDSALYLCASSPRGAGGPDTQYFGPGTRLTVL.

The CDR3, as DNA: TGTGCCAGCTCACCCTTACGGGACGGAGCGTACAATGAGCAGTTCTTC. Amino acids: CASSPLRDGAYNEQFF. J is TRBJ2-1 and V is TRBV18; D may correspond to TRBD1 or TRBD2 (5 bases each). From germline, CDR1 is KGHSH and CDR2 LQKENI. Deletions cut 3 bases from V and 4 bases from J, with 16 bases between. This CDR3 is built from 16 residues.

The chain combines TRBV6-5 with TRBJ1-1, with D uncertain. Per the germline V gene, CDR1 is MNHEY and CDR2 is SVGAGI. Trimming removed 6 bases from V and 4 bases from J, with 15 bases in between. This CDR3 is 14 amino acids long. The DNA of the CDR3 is TGTGCCAGCAGCCTAGTACGAGGAGGCACTGAAGCTTTCTTT. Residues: CASSLVRGGTEAFF.

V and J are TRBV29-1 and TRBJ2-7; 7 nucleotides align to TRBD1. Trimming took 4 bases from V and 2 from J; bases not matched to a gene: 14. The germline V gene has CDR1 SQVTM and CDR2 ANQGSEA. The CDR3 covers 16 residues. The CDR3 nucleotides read TGCAGCGTTGTTCAACCTACAGGGGAAAGGGCCTACGAGCAGTACTTC. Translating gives CSVVQPTGERAYEQYF.

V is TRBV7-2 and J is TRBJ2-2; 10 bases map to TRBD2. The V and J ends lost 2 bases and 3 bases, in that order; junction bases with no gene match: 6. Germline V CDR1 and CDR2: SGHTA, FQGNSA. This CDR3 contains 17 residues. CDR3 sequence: CASSLSLAGAYTGELFF. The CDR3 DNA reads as TGTGCCAGCAGCTTAAGTCTAGCGGGGGCTTACACCGGGGAGCTGTTTTTT.

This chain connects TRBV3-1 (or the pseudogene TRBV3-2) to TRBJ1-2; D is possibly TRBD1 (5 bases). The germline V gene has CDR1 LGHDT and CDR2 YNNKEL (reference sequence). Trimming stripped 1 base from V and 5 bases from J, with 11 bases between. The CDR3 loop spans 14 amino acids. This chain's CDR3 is CASSQAPGRYGYTF. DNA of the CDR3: TGTGCCAGCAGCCAAGCCCCAGGGAGGTATGGCTACACCTTC.

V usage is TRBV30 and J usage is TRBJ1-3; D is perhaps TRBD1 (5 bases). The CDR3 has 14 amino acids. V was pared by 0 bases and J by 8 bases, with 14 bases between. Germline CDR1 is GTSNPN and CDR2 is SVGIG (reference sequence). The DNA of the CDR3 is TGTGCCTGGAGTGTCGGCCAGGGCATGGACACCATATATTTT. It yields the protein CAWSVGQGMDTIYF.

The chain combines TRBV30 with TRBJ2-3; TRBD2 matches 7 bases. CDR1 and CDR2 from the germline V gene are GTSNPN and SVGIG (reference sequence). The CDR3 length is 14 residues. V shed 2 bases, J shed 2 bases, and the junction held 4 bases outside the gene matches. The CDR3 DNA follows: TGTGCCTGGAGTCGGGGGGATTCCACAGATACGCAGTATTTT. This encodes CAWSRGDSTDTQYF.

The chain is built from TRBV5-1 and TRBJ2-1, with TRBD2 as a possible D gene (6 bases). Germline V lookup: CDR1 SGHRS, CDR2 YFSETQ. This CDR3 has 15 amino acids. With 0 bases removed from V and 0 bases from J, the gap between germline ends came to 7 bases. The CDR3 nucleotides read TGCGCCAGCAGCTTGGCGGGGGACTCCTACAATGAGCAGTTCTTC. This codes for CASSLAGDSYNEQFF.

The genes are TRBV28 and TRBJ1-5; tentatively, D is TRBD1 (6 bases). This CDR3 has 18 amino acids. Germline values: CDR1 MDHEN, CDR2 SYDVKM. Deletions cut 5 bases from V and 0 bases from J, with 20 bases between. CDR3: CASSLRVYRVYSNQPQHF. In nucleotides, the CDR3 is TGTGCCAGCAGTCTAAGAGTCTACAGGGTTTATAGCAATCAGCCCCAGCATTTT.

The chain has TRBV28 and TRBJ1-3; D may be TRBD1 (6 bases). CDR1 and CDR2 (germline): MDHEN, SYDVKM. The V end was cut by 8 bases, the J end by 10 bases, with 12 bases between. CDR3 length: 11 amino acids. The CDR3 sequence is CASYRDVTIYF. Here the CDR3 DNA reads TGTGCCAGCTACAGGGATGTAACCATATATTTT.

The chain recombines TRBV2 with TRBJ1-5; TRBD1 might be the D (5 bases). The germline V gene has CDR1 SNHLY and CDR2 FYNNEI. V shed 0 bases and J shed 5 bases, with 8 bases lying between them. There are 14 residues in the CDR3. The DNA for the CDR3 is TGTGCCAGCAGTGAAGCTTGGGGGGATCAGCCCCAGCATTTT. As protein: CASSEAWGDQPQHF.